These 12 T cell receptor beta chains came from one sample sequenced in a study of somatic mutations in cytotoxic T cells in rheumatoid arthritis. Profiled with immunoSEQ multiplex PCR; TCRdb holds only in-frame clones, not every one. The data show approximately 3,100 clones, about 83% seen once. The sample was CD8+ T cells sorted from blood. These receptors came from a woman in her fifties or sixties with rheumatoid arthritis.

The CDR3 spells CASSFSLDGADTQYF. In DNA, the CDR3 is TGTGCCAGCAGTTTTTCCCTCGACGGGGCAGATACGCAGTATTTT. The rearrangement joins TRBV27 to TRBJ2-3; D is perhaps TRBD2 (5 bases). The CDR3 contains 15 residues. From germline, CDR1 is MNHEY and CDR2 SMNVEV (reference sequence). Trimming cost V 3 bases and J 4 bases, with 14 bases left between them.

This chain uses TRBV12-2 with TRBJ2-4; the table's D call, TRBD1, has no DNA check behind it. TRBV12-2 is classified as a pseudogene. The CDR3 spans 14 residues. The CDR3 loop is CASRPSLGENIQYF. In DNA form, the CDR3 reads TGTGCAAGTCGCCCCTCGCTAGGGGAAAACATTCAGTACTTC.

This clone occurred once. This chain connects TRBV6-5 to TRBJ2-3, with 7 bases aligning to TRBD2. The germline gives CDR1 MNHEY, CDR2 SVGAGI. V lost 2 bases and J lost 6; bases outside the gene matches: 8. CDR3 size: 15 residues. The DNA of the CDR3 is TGTGCCAGCAGTTACGGTCCTCCGGGAGGCGATACGCAGTATTTT. It specifies CASSYGPPGGDTQYF.

The chain has TRBV7-9 and TRBJ1-3; tentative D call: TRBD1 (6 bases). CDR3 length: 16 amino acids. Germline V CDR1 and CDR2: SEHNR, FQNEAQ (reference sequence). V gave up 5 bases and J gave up 0 bases, with 14 bases separating them. CDR3 amino acids: CASSLGTPSSGNTIYF. The CDR3 DNA reads TGTGCCAGCAGCCTCGGGACACCAAGCTCTGGAAACACCATATATTTT.

This chain links TRBV7-8 with TRBJ2-7; TRBD2 is a possible D gene (6 bases). There are 15 residues in the CDR3. V was clipped by 2 bases and J by 2 bases, with 13 bases between them. The germline CDR1 and CDR2 sequences are SGHVS and FQNEAQ. CDR3 sequence: CASSLSRELPYEQYF. CDR3 DNA: TGTGCCAGCAGCTTATCACGGGAGCTACCCTACGAGCAGTACTTC.

The chain carries TRBV18 and TRBJ1-5; possibly TRBD1 for D (6 bases). The CDR3 spans 15 residues. Germline CDR1 and CDR2: KGHSH and LQKENI. The ends were cut back, 5 bases at V and 3 bases at J, with 14 bases in the middle. The CDR3 loop reads CASSAPTGNNQPQHF. CDR3 DNA: TGTGCCAGCTCAGCTCCAACAGGGAACAATCAGCCCCAGCATTTT.

V is TRBV28 and J is TRBJ2-7; D is perhaps TRBD2 (6 bases). V was shortened by 4 bases and J by 4 bases, with 11 bases between the two germline ends. The CDR3 extends over 13 amino acids. The germline CDR1 and CDR2 sequences are MDHEN and SYDVKM. CDR3 sequence reads: CASSSLGGYEQYF. In DNA form, the CDR3 reads TGTGCCAGCAGTTCCCTCGGGGGATACGAGCAGTACTTC.

DNA of the CDR3: TGTGCCAGCAGTTTATTCCTAGCCAGCTCTGGAAACACCATATATTTT. It specifies CASSLFLASSGNTIYF. The V and J genes are TRBV28 and TRBJ1-3; D is ambiguous. Germline CDR1 is MDHEN and CDR2 is SYDVKM. Trimming removed 1 base from V and 0 bases from J, with 10 bases in between. The CDR3 spans 16 residues.

This chain joins TRBV25-1 and TRBJ2-1; 10 nucleotides match TRBD2. The CDR3 is 14 residues long. J lost 7 bases, V lost 5 bases, and 5 bases had no gene match. Germline loops: CDR1 MGHDK, CDR2 SYGVNS. The CDR3 here is CASSRASGSNEQFF. DNA of the CDR3: TGTGCCAGCAGTCGGGCTAGCGGGAGTAATGAGCAGTTCTTC.

In this sample, this clone turned up once. This chain uses TRBV28 with TRBJ2-7; no firm D call. Looked up from germline, CDR1 is MDHEN and CDR2 is SYDVKM. The CDR3 is 16 residues long. V dropped 5 bases and J dropped 1 base, with 18 bases sitting between them. The CDR3 DNA sequence: TGTGCCAGCAGTGCCGGAGTCATTAAGTTATCCTACGAGCAGTACTTC. This encodes CASSAGVIKLSYEQYF.

CDR3 region: CASSAPRGKGYEQYF. In DNA form, the CDR3 reads TGTGCCAGCAGCGCCCCCAGGGGGAAGGGCTACGAGCAGTACTTC. The J gene is TRBJ2-7, the V gene TRBV9, with 7 bases lining up with TRBD1. The CDR3 totals 15 residues. CDR1 and CDR2 (germline): SGDLS, YYNGEE. V shed 3 bases and J 3 bases; nucleotides not matched to a gene: 9.

V and J are TRBV16 and TRBJ2-7, with 13 bases that match TRBD2. V trimming: 3 bases; J trimming: 5 bases; junction bases outside the gene matches: 1. Per the germline V gene, CDR1 is KGHSY and CDR2 is FQNENV. This CDR3 comprises 14 residues. CDR3 sequence reads: CASSQTSGRNEQYF. The CDR3 coding sequence is TGTGCCAGCAGCCAGACTAGCGGGAGGAACGAGCAGTACTTC.